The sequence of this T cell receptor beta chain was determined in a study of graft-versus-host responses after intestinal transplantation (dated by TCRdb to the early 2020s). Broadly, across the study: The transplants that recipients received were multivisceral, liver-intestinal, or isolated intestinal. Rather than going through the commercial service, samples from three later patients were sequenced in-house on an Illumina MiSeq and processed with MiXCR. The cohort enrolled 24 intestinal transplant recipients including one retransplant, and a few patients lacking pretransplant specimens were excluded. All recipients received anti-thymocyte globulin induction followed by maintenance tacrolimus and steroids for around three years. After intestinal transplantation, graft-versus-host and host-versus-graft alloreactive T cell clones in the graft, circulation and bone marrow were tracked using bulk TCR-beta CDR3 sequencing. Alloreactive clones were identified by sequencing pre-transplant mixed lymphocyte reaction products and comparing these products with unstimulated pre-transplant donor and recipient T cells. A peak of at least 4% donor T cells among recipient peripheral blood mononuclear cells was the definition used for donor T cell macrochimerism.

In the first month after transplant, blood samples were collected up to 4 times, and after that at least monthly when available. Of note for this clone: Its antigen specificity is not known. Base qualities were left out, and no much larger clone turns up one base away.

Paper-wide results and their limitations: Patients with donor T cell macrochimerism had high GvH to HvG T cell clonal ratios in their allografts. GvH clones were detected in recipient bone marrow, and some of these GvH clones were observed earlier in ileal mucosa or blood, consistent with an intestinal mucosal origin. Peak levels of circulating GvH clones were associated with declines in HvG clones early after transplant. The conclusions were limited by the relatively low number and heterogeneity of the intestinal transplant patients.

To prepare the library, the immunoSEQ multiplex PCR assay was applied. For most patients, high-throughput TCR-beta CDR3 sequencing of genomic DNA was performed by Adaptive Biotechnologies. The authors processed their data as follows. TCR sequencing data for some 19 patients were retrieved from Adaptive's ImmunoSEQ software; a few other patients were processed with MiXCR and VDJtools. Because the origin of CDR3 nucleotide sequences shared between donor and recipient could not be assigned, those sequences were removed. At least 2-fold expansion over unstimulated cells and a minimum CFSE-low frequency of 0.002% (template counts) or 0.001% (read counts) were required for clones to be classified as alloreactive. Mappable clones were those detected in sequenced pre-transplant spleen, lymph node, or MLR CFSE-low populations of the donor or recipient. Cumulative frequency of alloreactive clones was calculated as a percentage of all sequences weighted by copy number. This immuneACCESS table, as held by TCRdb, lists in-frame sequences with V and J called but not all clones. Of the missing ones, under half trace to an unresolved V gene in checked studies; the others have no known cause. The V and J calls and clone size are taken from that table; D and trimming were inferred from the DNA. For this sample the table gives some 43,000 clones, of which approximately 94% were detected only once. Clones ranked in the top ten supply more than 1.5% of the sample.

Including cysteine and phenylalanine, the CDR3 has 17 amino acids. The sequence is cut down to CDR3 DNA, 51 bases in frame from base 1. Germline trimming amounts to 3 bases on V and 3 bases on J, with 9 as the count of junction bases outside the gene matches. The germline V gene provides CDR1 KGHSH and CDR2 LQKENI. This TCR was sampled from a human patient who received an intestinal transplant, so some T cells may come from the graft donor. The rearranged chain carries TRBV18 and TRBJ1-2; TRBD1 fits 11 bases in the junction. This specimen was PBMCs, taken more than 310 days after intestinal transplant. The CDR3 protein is CASSPRTGGFGDYGYTF. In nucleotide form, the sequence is TGTGCCAGCTCACCCAGGACAGGGGGCTTCGGCGACTATGGCTACACCTTC.